Following are 13 T cell receptor beta chains from one sample sequenced in a study of STAT5B mutations in CD4+ large granular lymphocyte leukemia. Libraries were prepared by immunoSEQ multiplex PCR; TCRdb keeps only in-frame clonotypes and omits some of them. The table shows 20,000 to 25,000 clones, with more than 65% occurring only once. Material for sequencing was CD4+ T cells from blood buffy coats. These receptor sequences come from a human donor in good health.

This clone has a handful of counts. The chain carries TRBV2 and TRBJ2-7; D remains ambiguous. Trimming left V 5 bases short and J 6 bases short, with 8 bases between. The CDR3 consists of 11 residues. The germline gives CDR1 SNHLY, CDR2 FYNNEI. Here the CDR3 reads CASSRVGEQYF. Here the CDR3 DNA reads TGTGCCAGCAGTAGGGTGGGCGAGCAGTACTTC.

The chain employs TRBV5-1 and TRBJ2-4, with D possibly TRBD2 on 5 matching bases. The germline V gene encodes CDR1 SGHRS and CDR2 YFSETQ. The CDR3 totals 16 residues. Trimming pared 4 bases from V and 3 bases from J, leaving 17 bases between. The CDR3 spells CASSLGSGGGKNIQYF. DNA of the CDR3: TGCGCCAGCAGCCTGGGGAGTGGCGGAGGCAAAAACATTCAGTACTTC.

This chain links TRBV28 with TRBJ2-3; D may be TRBD1 or TRBD2 (7 bases each). V dropped 3 bases and J dropped 0 bases, with 16 bases sitting between them. This CDR3 is built from 17 residues. Germline V gene data show CDR1 as MDHEN and CDR2 as SYDVKM. The CDR3 nucleotides are TGTGCCAGCAGTTTGGGGGGAGGGGGCGGGAGCACAGATACGCAGTATTTT. Encoded protein: CASSLGGGGGSTDTQYF.

The V call is TRBV5-1, the J call TRBJ2-7; a weak D match, TRBD2 (6 bases). Germline-derived CDR1 and CDR2 are SGHRS and YFSETQ. V dropped 0 bases and J dropped 2 bases, with 12 bases sitting between them. This CDR3 contains 15 residues. This CDR3 is CASSLAGGTPYEQYF. In DNA, the CDR3 is TGCGCCAGCAGCTTGGCGGGCGGGACCCCCTACGAGCAGTACTTC.

The chain employs TRBV5-6 and TRBJ1-2; a weak D match, TRBD1 (5 bases). Between the trimmed V and J ends, which lost 4 bases and 2 bases, there was a span of 12 bases. The CDR3 is 14 residues long. CDR1 and CDR2 from the germline V gene are SGHDT and YYEEEE. CDR3 sequence reads: CASSPDQGNYGYTF. Here the CDR3 DNA reads TGTGCCAGCAGCCCAGATCAGGGCAACTATGGCTACACCTTC.

There are a few counts of this clone. The chain combines TRBV4-3 with TRBJ2-7, with TRBD2 matching 13 bases. Germline CDR1 reads LGHNA; CDR2 reads YSLEER. The V gene end was trimmed by 4 bases and the J gene end by 7 bases; junction bases not matched to a gene: 13. The CDR3 is 17 residues long. The CDR3 DNA sequence: TGCGCCAGCAGCCGAGGGACTAGCGGGACGGACGGGGGAGAGCAGTACTTC. The encoded protein is CASSRGTSGTDGGEQYF.

The V gene is TRBV28, the J gene TRBJ1-4, with D possibly matching TRBD1 (5 bases). Trimming took off 3 bases at V and 5 bases at J, with 13 bases between the two ends. The germline CDR1 and CDR2 sequences are MDHEN and SYDVKM. The CDR3 runs to 15 residues. CDR3 in amino acids: CASSFADRVNEKLFF. CDR3 nucleotide sequence: TGTGCCAGCAGTTTTGCCGACAGAGTGAATGAAAAACTGTTTTTT.

V and J are TRBV2 and TRBJ2-4, with 8 bases aligning to TRBD1. Germline CDR1 SNHLY, CDR2 FYNNEI. With V trimmed by 6 bases and J by 5 bases, 12 bases remained unmatched. The CDR3 consists of 16 residues. The CDR3 reads CASSSGQGVGENIQYF. In DNA form, the CDR3 reads TGTGCCAGCAGCTCCGGACAGGGAGTTGGTGAAAACATTCAGTACTTC.

There are a few counts of this clone. The V call is TRBV11-3, the J call TRBJ2-7; 7 positions match TRBD1. The V and J ends lost 8 bases and 0 bases, in that order; junction bases with no gene match: 7. The CDR3 loop spans 14 amino acids. Germline V gene sequence: CDR1 SGHNT, CDR2 YENEEA. The CDR3 DNA reads as TGTGCCAGCCAAAACGGACAGGTCTCCTACGAGCAGTACTTC. This translates into CASQNGQVSYEQYF.

This chain uses TRBV5-6 with TRBJ1-2; maybe TRBD1 (6 bases). The germline V and J ends were trimmed by 4 bases and 0 bases, with 10 bases remaining between them. The CDR3 runs to 14 residues. Germline CDR1 and CDR2: SGHDT and YYEEEE. CDR3 region: CASSGDTTNYGYTF. The CDR3 DNA is TGTGCCAGCAGCGGGGACACGACTAACTATGGCTACACCTTC. The full variable domain, its missing parts supplied by reference TRBV5-6 and TRBJ1-2, is DAGVTQSPTHLIKTRGQQVTLRCSPKSGHDTVSWYQQALGQGPQFIFQYYEEEERQRGNFPDRFSGHQFPNYSSELNVNALLLGDSALYLCASSGDTTNYGYTFGSGTRLTVV.

This rearrangement joins TRBV18 to TRBJ1-1; 7 positions agree with TRBD1. The CDR3 is 15 amino acids. The V gene end was trimmed by 3 bases and the J gene end by 10 bases; junction bases not matched to a gene: 14. Germline CDR1 and CDR2: KGHSH and LQKENI. The CDR3 here is CASSPIQGGDLRAFF. The CDR3 coding sequence is TGTGCCAGCTCACCCATCCAGGGGGGCGACCTCAGAGCTTTCTTT.

V gene TRBV4-1 combines with J gene TRBJ2-5; 12 bases match TRBD2. This CDR3 is 17 amino acids long. CDR1 is MGHRA, CDR2 YSYEKL, per germline. The J segment lost 5 bases and the V segment lost 1 base, leaving 8 bases of the junction unmatched. CDR3 protein: CASSQALAGGPRETQYF. CDR3 DNA sequence: TGCGCCAGCAGCCAAGCCCTAGCGGGAGGGCCGCGGGAGACCCAGTACTTC.

DNA of the CDR3: TGTGCCAGAAGCTTGGAGGGGGGCAATGAAAAACTGTTTTTT. This gives the protein CARSLEGGNEKLFF. The chain links TRBV5-3 to TRBJ1-4; D might be TRBD1 (6 bases). TRBV5-3 is placed among ORFs of uncertain function. This CDR3 contains 14 residues. The ends were cut back, 0 bases at V and 5 bases at J, with 8 bases in the middle.